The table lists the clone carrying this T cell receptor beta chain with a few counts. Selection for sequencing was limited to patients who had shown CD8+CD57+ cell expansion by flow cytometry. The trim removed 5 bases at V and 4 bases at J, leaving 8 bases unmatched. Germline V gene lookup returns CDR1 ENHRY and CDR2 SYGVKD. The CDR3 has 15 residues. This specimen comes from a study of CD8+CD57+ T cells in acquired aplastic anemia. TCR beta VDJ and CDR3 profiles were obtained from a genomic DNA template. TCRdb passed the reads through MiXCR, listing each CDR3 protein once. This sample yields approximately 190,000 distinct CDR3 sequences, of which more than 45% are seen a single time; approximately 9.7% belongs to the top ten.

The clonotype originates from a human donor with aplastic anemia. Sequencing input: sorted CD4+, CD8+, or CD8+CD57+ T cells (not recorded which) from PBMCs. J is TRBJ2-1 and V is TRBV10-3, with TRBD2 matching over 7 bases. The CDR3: CAISPGGSGYNEQFF. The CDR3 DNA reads TGTGCCATCAGTCCCGGAGGTAGCGGGTACAATGAGCAGTTCTTC.